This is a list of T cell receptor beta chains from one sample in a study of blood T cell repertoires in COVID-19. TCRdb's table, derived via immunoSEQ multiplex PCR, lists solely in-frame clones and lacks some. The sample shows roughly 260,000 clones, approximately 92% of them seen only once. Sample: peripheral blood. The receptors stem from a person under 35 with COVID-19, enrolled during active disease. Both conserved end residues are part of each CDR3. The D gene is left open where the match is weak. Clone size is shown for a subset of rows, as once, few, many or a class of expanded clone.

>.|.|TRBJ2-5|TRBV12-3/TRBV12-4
CASSFRSQETQYF
TGTGCCAGCAGTTTTAGGAGCCAAGAGACCCAGTACTTC
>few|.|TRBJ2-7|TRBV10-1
CALEFGDSYEQYF
TGCGCCTTAGAATTCGGGGACTCCTACGAGCAGTACTTC
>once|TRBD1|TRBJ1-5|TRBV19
CASSILTGAQQPQHF
TGTGCCAGTAGTATATTGACAGGGGCTCAACAGCCCCAGCATTTT
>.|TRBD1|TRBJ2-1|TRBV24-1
CATSDPGTGSNEQFF
TGTGCCACCAGTGACCCCGGGACAGGGTCCAATGAGCAGTTCTTC
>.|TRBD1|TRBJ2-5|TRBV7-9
CASSLVDRVGETQYF
TGTGCCAGCAGCTTAGTGGACAGGGTGGGTGAGACCCAGTACTTC
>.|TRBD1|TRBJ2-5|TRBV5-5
CASSLAGGDATQYF
TGTGCCAGCAGCTTGGCAGGGGGCGATGCGACCCAGTACTTC
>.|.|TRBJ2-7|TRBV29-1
CSVVPPRAGPAEQYF
TGCAGCGTTGTCCCCCCCCGAGCAGGGCCGGCCGAGCAGTACTTC
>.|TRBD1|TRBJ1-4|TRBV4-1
CASSQTPGQISEKLFF
TGCGCCAGCAGCCAAACTCCGGGACAGATATCTGAAAAACTGTTTTTT
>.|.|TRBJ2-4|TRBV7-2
CASSIANTRNIQYF
TGTGCCAGCAGTATCGCGAACACCAGGAACATTCAGTACTTC
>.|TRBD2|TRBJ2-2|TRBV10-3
CAIRGTSAYTGELFF
TGTGCCATCAGGGGGACTAGCGCCTACACCGGGGAGCTGTTTTTT
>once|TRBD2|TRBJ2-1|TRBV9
CASSPGASGRGYNEQFF
TGTGCCAGCAGCCCTGGGGCTAGCGGGAGGGGGTACAATGAGCAGTTCTTC
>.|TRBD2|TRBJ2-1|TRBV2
CASCSGRPYNEQFF
TGTGCCAGCTGCAGCGGGAGGCCGTACAATGAGCAGTTCTTC
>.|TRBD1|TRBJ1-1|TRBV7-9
CASSPQGDGRNTEAFF
TGTGCCAGCAGCCCTCAGGGGGACGGAAGGAATACTGAAGCTTTCTTT
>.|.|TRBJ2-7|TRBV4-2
CASSQDLSRVFDEQYF
TGTGCCAGCAGCCAAGATTTGTCTAGAGTCTTCGACGAGCAGTACTTC
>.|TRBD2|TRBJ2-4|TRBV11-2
CASSLAGLANQLF
TGTGCCAGCAGCTTAGCGGGACTAGCGAATCAACTCTTC
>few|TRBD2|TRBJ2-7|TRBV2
CASSMTSGRASQAYEQYF
TGTGCCAGCAGCATGACTAGCGGGAGGGCCTCTCAAGCCTACGAGCAGTACTTC
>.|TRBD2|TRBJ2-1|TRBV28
CASTGLAGARTPTMIQFF
TGTGCCAGCACAGGACTAGCGGGAGCTCGGACTCCTACAATGATACAGTTCTTC
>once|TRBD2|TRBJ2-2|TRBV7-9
CASSLTSSTGELFF
TGTGCCAGCAGCTTGACTAGCTCCACCGGGGAGCTGTTTTTT
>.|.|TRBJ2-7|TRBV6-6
CASHPSGTPRRGQYF
TGTGCCAGCCACCCTTCCGGGACACCCCGGCGCGGGCAGTACTTC
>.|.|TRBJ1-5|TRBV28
CATHYRVGNQPQHF
TGTGCCACCCATTACAGGGTTGGCAATCAGCCCCAGCATTTT
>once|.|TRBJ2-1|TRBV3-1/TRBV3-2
CASSLSGTTYNEQFF
TGTGCCAGCAGCCTTAGCGGCACCACCTACAATGAGCAGTTCTTC
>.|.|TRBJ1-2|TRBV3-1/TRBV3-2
CASSQGQGSGYTF
TGTGCCAGCAGCCAAGGGCAGGGAAGCGGCTACACCTTC
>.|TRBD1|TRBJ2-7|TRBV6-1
CASSGKTWTGVYEQYF
TGTGCCAGCAGTGGGAAAACCTGGACAGGGGTTTACGAGCAGTACTTC
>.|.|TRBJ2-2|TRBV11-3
CASSSPRCSTRELFF
TGTGCCAGCAGCTCGCCCCGGTGTAGTACGAGGGAGCTGTTTTTT
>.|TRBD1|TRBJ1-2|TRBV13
CASSTSSGGSGYTF
TGTGCCAGCAGCACCTCCTCAGGGGGGTCTGGCTACACCTTC
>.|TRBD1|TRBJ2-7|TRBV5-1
CASSLKRDSAPHEQYF
TGCGCCAGCAGCTTGAAACGGGACAGTGCTCCCCACGAGCAGTACTTC
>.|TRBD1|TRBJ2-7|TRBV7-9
CASSPARDRAYEQYF
TGTGCCAGCAGCCCGGCTCGGGACAGGGCCTACGAGCAGTACTTC
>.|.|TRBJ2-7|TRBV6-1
CASSEAGALSYEQYF
TGTGCCAGCAGTGAAGCGGGAGCCTTGTCCTACGAGCAGTACTTC
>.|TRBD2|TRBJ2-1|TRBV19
CASSLALAGLSYNEQFF
TGTGCCAGTAGCTTAGCCTTAGCGGGGCTGTCCTACAATGAGCAGTTCTTC
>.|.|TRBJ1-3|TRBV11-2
CASSRGLVANTIYF
TGTGCCAGCAGCAGGGGTTTGGTCGCGAACACCATATATTTT
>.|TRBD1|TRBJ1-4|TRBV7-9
CASSGQGEVTNEKLFF
TGTGCCAGCAGTGGACAGGGGGAAGTCACTAATGAAAAACTGTTTTTT
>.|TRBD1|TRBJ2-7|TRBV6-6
CASSRPGQGAYEQYF
TGTGCCAGCAGCCGCCCGGGACAGGGGGCCTACGAGCAGTACTTC
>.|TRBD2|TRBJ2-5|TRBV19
CASSSLAGEGETQYF
TGTGCCAGTAGTTCTTTAGCGGGAGAAGGCGAGACCCAGTACTTC
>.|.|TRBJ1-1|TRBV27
CASSSTVNTEAFF
TGTGCCAGCAGTTCAACAGTGAACACTGAAGCTTTCTTT
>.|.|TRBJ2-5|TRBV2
CASSEERGETQYF
TGTGCCAGCAGTGAAGAGAGGGGGGAGACCCAGTACTTC
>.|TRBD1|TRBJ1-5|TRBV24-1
CATSDCGDRALGADQPQHF
TGTGCCACCAGTGATTGCGGGGACAGGGCGTTGGGAGCGGATCAGCCCCAGCATTTT
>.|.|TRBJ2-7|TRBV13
CASSLGRGQPYEQYF
TGTGCCAGCAGCTTAGGTCGTGGACAGCCCTACGAGCAGTACTTC
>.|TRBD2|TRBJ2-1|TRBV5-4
CASSLLSGLAGSNEQFF
TGTGCCAGCAGCTTGTTATCTGGCCTAGCGGGAAGCAATGAGCAGTTCTTC
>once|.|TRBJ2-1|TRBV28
CASSLLGGATYNEQFF
TGTGCCAGCAGCCTCCTTGGCGGGGCTACCTACAATGAGCAGTTCTTC
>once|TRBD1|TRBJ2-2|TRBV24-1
CATSTGTGGTGELFF
TGTGCCACCAGTACCGGGACAGGGGGCACCGGGGAGCTGTTTTTT
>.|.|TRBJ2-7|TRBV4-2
CASSQERGSSYEQYF
TGTGCCAGCAGCCAAGAAAGGGGGAGCTCCTACGAGCAGTACTTC
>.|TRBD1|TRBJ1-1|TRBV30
CAWERQGAEAFF
TGTGCCTGGGAGCGACAGGGGGCTGAAGCTTTCTTT
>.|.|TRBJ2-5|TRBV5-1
CASSLGLSAGTQYF
TGCGCCAGCAGCTTGGGACTCTCGGCGGGGACCCAGTACTTC
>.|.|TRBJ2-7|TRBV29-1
CSVENRDSYEQYF
TGCAGCGTTGAGAACAGGGATTCCTACGAGCAGTACTTC
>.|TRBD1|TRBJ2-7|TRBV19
CATSTTRGTGSARYEQYF
TGTGCCACCTCAACCACTCGTGGGACAGGGTCGGCTCGGTACGAGCAGTACTTC
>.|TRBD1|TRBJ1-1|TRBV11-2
CASSPRQGLNTEAFF
TGTGCCAGCAGCCCGAGACAGGGATTGAACACTGAAGCTTTCTTT
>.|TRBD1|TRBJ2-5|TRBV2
CASSYRGIEETQYF
TGTGCCAGCAGTTACAGGGGAATCGAGGAGACCCAGTACTTC
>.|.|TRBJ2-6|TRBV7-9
CASGGRASGANVLTF
TGTGCCAGCGGGGGCAGGGCATCCGGGGCCAACGTCCTGACTTTC